The clone carrying this T cell receptor beta chain came up a few times. The data originate from a study of T cell responses to AZD1222 COVID-19 vaccine. Per the germline V gene, CDR1 is LGHDT and CDR2 is YNNKEL (reference sequence). This CDR3 spans 14 amino acids. V gave up 4 bases and J gave up 10 bases; unmatched junction bases: 10. Profiled with immunoSEQ multiplex PCR; TCRdb holds only in-frame clones, not every one. Of some 190,000 clones listed, approximately 89% were seen once; the top ten hold about 1.7%. Sequencing used peripheral blood, obtained 28 days after the second AZD1222 dose. This TCR came from an adult who received the AZD1222 COVID-19 vaccine. This rearrangement joins TRBV3-1 (or the pseudogene TRBV3-2) to TRBJ2-3, with TRBD2 identical over 8 bases. The CDR3 loop reads CASSRRTSRFAQYF. As DNA, the CDR3 is TGTGCCAGCAGCCGCAGGACTAGCAGGTTTGCGCAGTATTTT.